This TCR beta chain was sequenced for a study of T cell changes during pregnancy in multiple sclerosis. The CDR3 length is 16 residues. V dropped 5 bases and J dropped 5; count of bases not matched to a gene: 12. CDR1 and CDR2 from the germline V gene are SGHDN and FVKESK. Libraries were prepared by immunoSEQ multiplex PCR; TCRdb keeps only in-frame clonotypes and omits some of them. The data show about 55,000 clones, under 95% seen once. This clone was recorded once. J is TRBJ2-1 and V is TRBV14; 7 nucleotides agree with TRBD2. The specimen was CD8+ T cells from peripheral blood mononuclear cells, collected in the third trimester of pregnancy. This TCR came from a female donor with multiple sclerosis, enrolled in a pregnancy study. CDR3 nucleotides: TGTGCCAGCAGCGATGCCTCGGGGGGATCTAACAATGAGCAGTTCTTC. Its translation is CASSDASGGSNNEQFF. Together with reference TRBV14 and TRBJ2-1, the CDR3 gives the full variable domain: EAGVTQFPSHSVIEKGQTVTLRCDPISGHDNLYWYRRVMGKEIKFLLHFVKESKQDESGMPNNRFLAERTGGTYSTLKVQPAELEDSGVYFCASSDASGGSNNEQFFGPGTRLTVL.